These 32 T cell receptor beta chains came from one sample sequenced in a study of cytotoxic CD8 clonotypes in ibrutinib-treated CLL (dated by TCRdb to the early 2020s). In light of the paper, this sample's time point label describes: progressive disease on ibrutinib. Preparation of the library involved the immunoSEQ multiplex PCR assay. TCRdb holds this immuneACCESS table with in-frame rearrangements only. Some clones are missing; in checked studies, unresolved V genes explain under half, and the rest has no known cause. This sample is represented by around 53,000 clones; roughly 58% of them were singletons. In total, the top ten clones hold 24% of the sample. Sequences were derived from PBMCs, sampled at disease progression, from a patient treated with ibrutinib. Receptors originate from a human donor with chronic lymphocytic leukemia.

The rearrangement links TRBV7-2 to TRBJ1-2; D might be TRBD1 (5 bases). In germline, CDR1 is SGHTA, CDR2 FQGNSA. The CDR3 sequence is 14 residues long. V was pared by 4 bases and J by 5 bases, with 14 bases between. The CDR3 loop reads CASSSRLGVYGYTF. The CDR3, as DNA: TGTGCCAGCAGCTCCCGGTTGGGGGTTTATGGCTACACCTTC.

The chain couples TRBV2 to TRBJ2-3, with D uncertain. The V gene lost 3 bases and the J gene lost 6 bases, with 4 bases spanning the gap. Germline CDR1 and CDR2: SNHLY and FYNNEI. The length of the CDR3 is 11 residues. Here the CDR3 reads CASSDGDTQYF. The DNA of the CDR3 is TGTGCCAGCAGTGACGGGGATACGCAGTATTTT.

This clone was counted only a few times. The chain is built from TRBV11-2 and TRBJ1-2; the D gene is possibly TRBD1 (5 bases). The CDR3 contains 14 residues. CDR1 and CDR2 from the germline V gene are SGHAT and FQNNGV. Trimming removed 2 bases from V and 7 bases from J, with 14 bases in between. CDR3 sequence (DNA): TGTGCCAGCAGCTTATGGGAAGAGGGACGTGGCTACACCTTC. It codes for CASSLWEEGRGYTF.

The CDR3 reads CATSSRTRELPPQHF. In DNA, the CDR3 is TGTGCCACCAGCAGCAGGACCCGAGAGCTACCGCCCCAGCATTTT. The chain recombines TRBV15 with TRBJ1-5; unclear D gene. The CDR3 length is 15 residues. Trimming left V 3 bases short and J 9 bases short, with 18 bases between. The germline V gene encodes CDR1 LNHNV and CDR2 YYDKDF (reference sequence).

V usage is TRBV19 and J usage is TRBJ2-3, with a tentative D call TRBD1 (6 bases). Trimming cost V 10 bases and J 2 bases, with 13 bases left between them. The V gene's germline CDR1 is LNHDA and CDR2 SQIVND (reference sequence). This CDR3 contains 13 residues. The CDR3 here is CATGTYDTDTQYF. The DNA for the CDR3 is TGTGCCACCGGGACATACGACACAGATACGCAGTATTTT.

This clone was detected a few times. The chain joins TRBV6-1 to TRBJ1-1; a possible D gene is TRBD1 (6 bases). V was shortened by 5 bases and J by 5 bases, with 15 bases between the two germline ends. This CDR3 contains 14 residues. CDR1 MNHNS and CDR2 SASEGT come from the germline V gene. CDR3 sequence (DNA): TGTGCCAGCAGTAACAGGGAAGGAGAAACTGAAGCTTTCTTT. Translation gives CASSNREGETEAFF.

With regard to this clone: Other nucleotide sequences from this sample produce the same CDR3. The chain combines TRBV5-1 with TRBJ2-5; TRBD1 might be the D (5 bases). With 0 bases removed from V and 5 bases from J, the gap between germline ends came to 11 bases. CDR1 is SGHRS and CDR2 is YFSETQ in the germline V gene. The CDR3 is made up of 14 amino acids. The CDR3: CASSLEGNGETQYF. The CDR3 nucleotides read TGCGCCAGCAGCTTGGAGGGGAATGGGGAGACCCAGTACTTC. The full variable domain, completed using reference TRBV5-1 and TRBJ2-5, is KAGVTQTPRYLIKTRGQQVTLSCSPISGHRSVSWYQQTPGQGLQFLFEYFSETQRNKGNFPGRFSGRQFSNSRSEMNVSTLELGDSALYLCASSLEGNGETQYFGPGTRLLVL.

The chain combines TRBV2 with TRBJ1-1; D may be TRBD1 (6 bases). The CDR3 is 14 amino acids. Looked up from germline, CDR1 is SNHLY and CDR2 is FYNNEI. The V gene lost 7 bases and the J gene lost 7 bases, with 19 bases spanning the gap. The CDR3 protein is CASKFTGTTNEAFF. CDR3 nucleotides: TGTGCCAGCAAGTTTACCGGGACAACCAATGAAGCTTTCTTT.

The genes are TRBV13 and TRBJ2-1; the match to TRBD2 covers 14 bases. The length of the CDR3 is 15 residues. The germline gives CDR1 PRHDT, CDR2 FYEKMQ (reference sequence). J gave up 5 bases and V 5 bases, and 2 bases lay outside the gene matches. In nucleotides, the CDR3 is TGTGCCAGCAGCCTGGGACTAGCGGGGGACAATGAGCAGTTCTTC. It specifies CASSLGLAGDNEQFF.

The chain combines TRBV4-2 with TRBJ2-2; no reliable D call. The CDR3 length is 12 residues. Germline V gives CDR1 LGHNA, CDR2 YNFKEQ. Trimming took 3 bases from V and 5 from J, leaving 4 bases between them. CDR3 sequence (DNA): TGTGCCAGCAGCCATCCGACCGGGGAGCTGTTTTTT. This encodes CASSHPTGELFF.

The V call is TRBV9, the J call TRBJ1-6, with TRBD1 as a possible D gene (5 bases). This CDR3 is 15 amino acids long. The V end lost 2 bases, the J end lost 8 bases, and 14 bases lay between the germline ends. The germline V gene encodes CDR1 SGDLS and CDR2 YYNGEE. CDR3 residues: CASSVSGSMDSPLHF. DNA of the CDR3: TGTGCCAGCAGCGTTTCAGGGAGTATGGATTCACCCCTCCACTTT.

A few counts support this clone. The V and J genes are TRBV6-5 and TRBJ2-1; 8 nucleotides align to TRBD1. The germline V gene encodes CDR1 MNHEY and CDR2 SVGAGI. With V trimmed by 0 bases and J by 10 bases, 11 bases remained unmatched. The CDR3 spans 16 residues. The CDR3 DNA sequence: TGTGCCAGCAGTTACTCGAGGTGGACAGGGCCCTACGAGCAGTTCTTC. Translated, it gives CASSYSRWTGPYEQFF.

A single count supports this clone. The V gene is TRBV19, the J gene TRBJ2-1, with TRBD1 identical over 10 bases. CDR3 length: 16 residues. CDR1 and CDR2 from the germline V gene are LNHDA and SQIVND (reference sequence). V dropped 4 bases and J dropped 10; count of bases not matched to a gene: 13. CDR3 residues: CASSTRGTGEGLEQFF. The DNA of the CDR3 is TGTGCCAGTAGTACCAGGGGGACAGGGGAAGGATTGGAGCAGTTCTTC.

V and J are TRBV27 and TRBJ2-7, with 7 positions matching TRBD1. Germline V gene lookup returns CDR1 MNHEY and CDR2 SMNVEV (reference sequence). The CDR3 is made up of 18 amino acids. The junction had 11 bases not matched to a gene; V was cut back by 0 bases and J by 0 bases. The CDR3 sequence: CASSLSRGWDPSSYEQYF. The DNA of the CDR3 is TGTGCCAGCAGTTTATCCAGGGGGTGGGATCCAAGCTCCTACGAGCAGTACTTC.

V and J are TRBV6-5 and TRBJ2-1; D is undetermined. V dropped 4 bases and J dropped 0 bases, with 7 bases sitting between them. The CDR3 loop spans 14 amino acids. From germline, CDR1 is MNHEY and CDR2 SVGAGI. DNA of the CDR3: TGTGCCAGCAGTTCAAGGTCCTCCTACAATGAGCAGTTCTTC. Residues: CASSSRSSYNEQFF.

The V and J genes are TRBV2 and TRBJ2-7; TRBD1 aligns across 11 bases. The V and J ends lost 4 bases and 3 bases, in that order; junction bases with no gene match: 2. The CDR3 has 14 amino acids. Germline CDR1 SNHLY, CDR2 FYNNEI. In nucleotides, the CDR3 is TGTGCCAGCAGTGTGGACAGGGGGCTCTACGAGCAGTACTTC. It yields the protein CASSVDRGLYEQYF.

In this sample, this clone turned up once. The chain has TRBV2 and TRBJ1-3; a weak D match, TRBD1 (5 bases). V gave up 3 bases and J gave up 10 bases, with 13 bases separating them. CDR3 length: 13 residues. CDR1 and CDR2 from the germline V gene are SNHLY and FYNNEI. The CDR3 DNA sequence: TGTGCCAGCAGTGAGGGGCGGAGTAGGACCATATATTTT. It translates to CASSEGRSRTIYF. Full variable domain (missing parts from reference TRBV2 and TRBJ1-3): EPEVTQTPSHQVTQMGQEVILRCVPISNHLYFYWYRQILGQKVEFLVSFYNNEISEKSEIFDDQFSVERPDGSNFTLKIRSTKLEDSAMYFCASSEGRSRTIYFGEGSWLTVV.

This clone appeared a few times. V gene TRBV7-9 combines with J gene TRBJ1-5; unclear D gene. This CDR3 is built from 13 residues. V lost 1 base and J 5 bases, leaving 6 bases between the germline ends. CDR1 is SEHNR and CDR2 is FQNEAQ in the germline V gene (reference sequence). The CDR3 DNA follows: TGTGCCAGCAGCTTAGATTGGTATCAGCCCCAGCATTTT. Translating gives CASSLDWYQPQHF.

This clone has more than one count but fewer than ten. The chain uses TRBV7-3 and TRBJ2-1; 7 bases fit TRBD2. The CDR3 is made up of 12 amino acids. Germline V lookup: CDR1 SGHTA, CDR2 FQGTGA. J was trimmed by 9 bases and V by 5 bases; bases with no gene match: 4. CDR3 region: CASSESGAEQFF. CDR3 DNA sequence: TGTGCCAGCAGCGAAAGCGGGGCTGAGCAGTTCTTC.

This chain connects TRBV9 to TRBJ1-2; no clear D. The CDR3 spans 15 residues. Looked up from germline, CDR1 is SGDLS and CDR2 is YYNGEE. V was cut by 2 bases and J by 3 bases, with 14 bases left in between. This CDR3 is CASSVGRAEYYGYTF. The CDR3, as DNA: TGTGCCAGCAGCGTCGGGAGGGCGGAGTACTATGGCTACACCTTC.

The chain combines TRBV27 with TRBJ2-7, with unresolved D. There are 14 residues in the CDR3. Germline assignment: CDR1 MNHEY and CDR2 SMNVEV (reference sequence). The V end was cut by 8 bases, the J end by 3 bases, with 17 bases between. CDR3 residues: CASSSHGRSYEQYF. The CDR3 nucleotides read TGTGCCAGCTCCTCACATGGACGGAGCTACGAGCAGTACTTC.

The CDR3, as DNA: TGTGCCAGCAGCCCCCTCGGTGGTACGGGGGGCGGCGTCGGGGAGCTGTTTTTT. Translated: CASSPLGGTGGGVGELFF. V gene TRBV9 combines with J gene TRBJ2-2; TRBD2 is a possible D gene (7 bases). Germline lookup yields CDR1 SGDLS and CDR2 YYNGEE. This CDR3 spans 18 amino acids. V was cut by 4 bases and J by 7 bases, with 26 bases left in between.

CDR3 bases: TGTGCCAGCAGTTACTCCCTCCAGGGGGTCGATGGCTACACCTTC. Its protein is CASSYSLQGVDGYTF. The chain recombines TRBV6-5 with TRBJ1-2, with 7 bases identical to TRBD1. With 0 bases clipped from V and 6 bases from J, the junction kept 7 bases outside the gene matches. The CDR3 has 15 residues. Germline V gene data show CDR1 as MNHEY and CDR2 as SVGAGI.

This clone was observed many times. This CDR3 reads CATWDTDYEQYF. In nucleotides, the CDR3 is TGTGCCACCTGGGACACCGACTACGAGCAGTACTTC. This chain uses TRBV6-5 with TRBJ2-7, with D tentatively TRBD1 (6 bases). Germline V gene sequence: CDR1 MNHEY, CDR2 SVGAGI. V was cut by 10 bases and J by 3 bases, with 13 bases left in between. This CDR3 has 12 residues.

The chain has TRBV5-6 and TRBJ2-5, with 8 bases matching TRBD1. The J segment lost 12 bases and the V segment lost 2 bases, leaving 3 bases of the junction unmatched. Germline lookup yields CDR1 SGHDT and CDR2 YYEEEE. This CDR3 spans 11 amino acids. This CDR3 reads CASSLPGQEYF. The CDR3 DNA reads TGTGCCAGCAGCTTACCGGGACAGGAGTACTTC. Full variable domain (missing parts from reference TRBV5-6 and TRBJ2-5): DAGVTQSPTHLIKTRGQQVTLRCSPKSGHDTVSWYQQALGQGPQFIFQYYEEEERQRGNFPDRFSGHQFPNYSSELNVNALLLGDSALYLCASSLPGQEYFGPGTRLLVL.

This chain joins TRBV4-3 and TRBJ1-1; the D is unclear. Trimming cost V 0 bases and J 2 bases, with 7 bases left between them. The germline gives CDR1 LGHNA, CDR2 YSLEER. The CDR3 extends over 14 amino acids. CDR3 amino acids: CASSQESDNTEAFF. The CDR3 bases are TGCGCCAGCAGCCAAGAGTCAGACAACACTGAAGCTTTCTTT.

The chain links TRBV10-3 to TRBJ2-7; a weak D match, TRBD2 (5 bases). V was pared by 10 bases and J by 5 bases, with 15 bases between. The CDR3 runs 12 residues. Germline V CDR1 and CDR2: ENHRY, SYGVKD. CDR3 in DNA: TGTGCCAGCCCCAAACTAGGCAACGAGCAGTACTTC. Translating gives CASPKLGNEQYF.

The chain couples TRBV10-3 to TRBJ2-5; D is uncertain. CDR1 and CDR2 (germline): ENHRY, SYGVKD. The CDR3 has 11 amino acids. With 5 bases removed from V and 3 bases from J, the gap between germline ends came to 4 bases. CDR3 coding DNA: TGTGCCATCAGTAACGAAGAGACCCAGTACTTC. It is translated as CAISNEETQYF.

This clone has only a few counts. The rearrangement uses TRBV28 and TRBJ1-5, with D maybe TRBD1 (6 bases). Trimming took off 6 bases at V and 0 bases at J, with 9 bases between the two ends. The CDR3 runs 14 residues. Germline V gives CDR1 MDHEN, CDR2 SYDVKM. The CDR3 sequence is CASRRTVSNQPQHF. The CDR3 DNA reads TGTGCCAGCAGGCGGACAGTTAGCAATCAGCCCCAGCATTTT.

This clone was counted a few times. The chain employs TRBV2 and TRBJ2-6; no clear D. This CDR3 is built from 13 residues. Per the germline V gene, CDR1 is SNHLY and CDR2 is FYNNEI. V was cut by 6 bases and J by 1 base, with 4 bases left in between. The CDR3 reads CASSRSGANVLTF. The DNA of the CDR3 is TGTGCCAGCAGCCGGTCTGGGGCCAACGTCCTGACTTTC.

This clone turned up a few times. This rearrangement joins TRBV6-5 to TRBJ1-5; 9 nucleotides align to TRBD1. Trimming cost V 6 bases and J 6 bases; bases outside gene matches: 9. Per the germline V gene, CDR1 is MNHEY and CDR2 is SVGAGI. The CDR3 has 15 amino acids. CDR3 residues: CASRQQGAIGQPQHF. The DNA of the CDR3 is TGTGCCAGCAGACAACAGGGGGCGATCGGTCAGCCCCAGCATTTT.

This clone was seen ten or more times. V is TRBV27 and J is TRBJ2-7; 7 bases match TRBD2. Losses at the gene ends were 3 bases for V and 2 bases for J; bases not matched to a gene: 7. The CDR3 runs 15 residues. Looked up from germline, CDR1 is MNHEY and CDR2 is SMNVEV (reference sequence). DNA of the CDR3: TGTGCCAGCAGTTTCCGGGGGGACGGCGCCTACGAGCAGTACTTC. Translating gives CASSFRGDGAYEQYF.